Each of the 21 T cell receptor beta chains below was sequenced from the same sample in a study of OX40 agonist ivuxolimab in advanced cancers. Clones were sequenced by immunoSEQ multiplex PCR, and TCRdb holds only the in-frame ones, with some missing. The data contain about 18,000 clones, approximately 85% of them seen just once; the ten biggest clones take up less than 65%. The sample here was CD4+ or CD8+ T cells sorted from blood, taken in a trial of the OX40 agonist ivuxolimab. The receptors shown here come from an adult with an advanced solid tumor such as melanoma, head and neck, liver or kidney cancer.

The rearrangement joins TRBV4-1 to TRBJ2-7, with 10 bases identical to TRBD2. The CDR3 is 15 amino acids. Losses at the gene ends were 3 bases for V and 0 bases for J; bases not matched to a gene: 2. The germline CDR1 and CDR2 sequences are MGHRA and YSYEKL. CDR3 in DNA: TGCGCCAGCAGCCAGGCTAGCGGGAGCTCCTACGAGCAGTACTTC. Amino acid sequence: CASSQASGSSYEQYF.

J is TRBJ2-1 and V is TRBV10-2, with D perhaps matching TRBD1 (5 bases). Germline loops: CDR1 WSHSY, CDR2 SAAADI. Trimming left V 3 bases short and J 0 bases short, with 9 bases between. This CDR3 region has 15 residues. CDR3 DNA sequence: TGCGCCAGCAGTGATCAGGGTATCTCCTACAATGAGCAGTTCTTC. It is translated as CASSDQGISYNEQFF.

The chain recombines TRBV15 with TRBJ2-3, with no clear D. V lost 1 base, J lost 8 bases, and 7 bases lay in between. There are 12 residues in the CDR3. The germline gives CDR1 LNHNV, CDR2 YYDKDF (reference sequence). This CDR3 is CATSRVYGTQYF. The CDR3 coding sequence is TGTGCCACCAGCAGAGTATATGGTACGCAGTATTTT. Complete variable domain (other parts from reference TRBV15 and TRBJ2-3): DAMVIQNPRYQVTQFGKPVTLSCSQTLNHNVMYWYQQKSSQAPKLLFHYYDKDFNNEADTPDNFQSRRPNTSFCFLDIRSPGLGDTAMYLCATSRVYGTQYFGPGTRLTVL.

The CDR3 sequence is CASSHRRDTQYF. DNA of the CDR3: TGCGCCAGCAGCCATAGGAGGGATACGCAGTATTTT. The chain has TRBV4-1 and TRBJ2-3, with a weak D call TRBD2 (5 bases). V was clipped by 3 bases and J by 6 bases, with 7 bases between them. The CDR3 is made up of 12 amino acids. Germline V gene lookup returns CDR1 MGHRA and CDR2 YSYEKL.

The rearrangement joins TRBV4-2 to TRBJ2-1; perhaps TRBD2 as D (6 bases). The V end lost 4 bases, the J end lost 5 bases, and 9 bases lay between the germline ends. The CDR3 is made up of 13 amino acids. Germline CDR1 is LGHNA and CDR2 is YNFKEQ. CDR3 loop: CASSPGLNNEQFF. In DNA form, the CDR3 reads TGTGCCAGCAGCCCAGGACTAAACAATGAGCAGTTCTTC.

This sequence joins TRBV5-4 and TRBJ1-5; D is perhaps TRBD1 (5 bases). Germline loops: CDR1 SGHNT, CDR2 YYREEE (reference sequence). The germline V and J ends were trimmed by 10 bases and 3 bases, with 17 bases remaining between them. The CDR3 sequence is 14 residues long. For the CDR3, the DNA is TGTGCCCGGAGTGGGGGTAGGAACAATCAGCCCCAGCATTTT. This gives the protein CARSGGRNNQPQHF.

The chain has TRBV7-6 and TRBJ1-3; the D gene is possibly TRBD1 (5 bases). In germline, CDR1 is SGHVS, CDR2 FNYEAQ. Trimming removed 11 bases at V and 7 bases at J, with 15 bases between. This CDR3 region has 12 residues. CDR3 residues: CASRGIRNTIYF. The CDR3 DNA is TGTGCCTCTAGGGGAATCCGCAACACCATATATTTT.

The gene calls are TRBV30 and TRBJ1-6, with 10 nucleotides matching TRBD1. The CDR3 spans 14 residues. The ends lost 1 base at V and 8 bases at J; junction bases unmatched: 2. Germline-derived CDR1 and CDR2 are GTSNPN and SVGIG (reference sequence). CDR3 sequence reads: CAWSEGTGDSPLHF. Here the CDR3 DNA reads TGTGCCTGGAGTGAAGGGACAGGGGATTCACCCCTCCACTTT. The full variable domain, completed using reference TRBV30 and TRBJ1-6, is SQTIHQWPATLVQPVGSPLSLECTVEGTSNPNLYWYRQAAGRGLQLLFYSVGIGQISSEVPQNLSASRPQDRQFILSSKKLLLSDSGFYLCAWSEGTGDSPLHFGNGTRLTVT.

CDR3 amino acids: CASSDFLQENYGYTF. Written as DNA, the CDR3 is TGTGCCAGCAGTGATTTCCTGCAGGAGAACTATGGCTACACCTTC. This chain joins TRBV2 and TRBJ1-2; D call uncertain. The V end was cut by 3 bases, the J end by 2 bases, with 13 bases between. Germline V gene sequence: CDR1 SNHLY, CDR2 FYNNEI. This CDR3 spans 15 amino acids.

V is TRBV27 and J is TRBJ2-7; TRBD2 matches at 7 bases. Germline trimming cut 5 bases from V and 0 bases from J; bases unmatched to any gene: 10. From germline, CDR1 is MNHEY and CDR2 SMNVEV (reference sequence). The length of the CDR3 is 16 residues. In DNA, the CDR3 is TGTGCCAGCAGTGGGAGGGGACTCCAGAGCTCCTACGAGCAGTACTTC. Protein product: CASSGRGLQSSYEQYF.

The chain links TRBV27 to TRBJ2-3; 9 nucleotides align to TRBD2. V lost 2 bases to trimming and J lost 0 bases; unmatched junction nucleotides: 9. The length of the CDR3 is 18 residues. Germline V CDR1 and CDR2: MNHEY, SMNVEV (reference sequence). CDR3 residues: CASSLDPGLAYSTDTQYF. CDR3 sequence (DNA): TGTGCCAGCAGTTTAGATCCCGGACTAGCGTATAGCACAGATACGCAGTATTTT.

The table lists this clone with a count of one. This sequence joins TRBV27 and TRBJ2-7, with D perhaps TRBD1 (6 bases). Germline CDR1 and CDR2: MNHEY and SMNVEV (reference sequence). V lost 3 bases and J lost 4, with 10 bases in between. This CDR3 region has 13 residues. The DNA for the CDR3 is TGTGCCAGCAGTTTTTTCCAGGGGTACGAGCAGTACTTC. Translation: CASSFFQGYEQYF.

The chain links TRBV11-3 to TRBJ2-1; possible D gene TRBD2, 5 bases. CDR1 is SGHNT, CDR2 YENEEA, per germline. The CDR3 spans 14 residues. The V and J ends lost 5 bases and 5 bases respectively, with 13 bases between them. The CDR3 DNA sequence: TGTGCCAGCAGCCCACGCGGGCTCGACAATGAGCAGTTCTTC. Protein product: CASSPRGLDNEQFF.

This clone was seen a handful of times. The V call is TRBV28, the J call TRBJ2-5; possibly TRBD1 for D (6 bases). The CDR3 is made up of 16 amino acids. The germline V gene has CDR1 MDHEN and CDR2 SYDVKM. Trimming cost V 2 bases and J 1 base, with 14 bases left between them. CDR3 DNA: TGTGCCAGCAGTTTAGTTTTTACAGGGCGCCAAGAGACCCAGTACTTC. The encoded protein is CASSLVFTGRQETQYF.

This chain connects TRBV5-6 to TRBJ1-1; no definite D call. This CDR3 has 13 amino acids. Germline V gene data show CDR1 as SGHDT and CDR2 as YYEEEE. Trimming pared 4 bases from V and 4 bases from J, leaving 11 bases between. The CDR3 DNA reads as TGTGCCAGCAGCCACGGTTGGACCACTGAAGCTTTCTTT. Translated: CASSHGWTTEAFF.

The chain is built from TRBV23-1 and TRBJ1-5; D gene ambiguous. TRBV23-1 is placed among ORFs of uncertain function. CDR3 size: 15 residues. The germline V and J ends were trimmed by 7 bases and 0 bases, with 13 bases remaining between them. The CDR3 is CASTIVGYSNQPQHF. DNA for the CDR3: TGCGCCAGCACCATCGTGGGGTATAGCAATCAGCCCCAGCATTTT.

The CDR3 is CASSYALWAGEQYF. In nucleotides, the CDR3 is TGTGCCAGCAGTTACGCCTTATGGGCGGGGGAGCAGTACTTC. The rearrangement joins TRBV6-5 to TRBJ2-7; tentative D call: TRBD2 (6 bases). The V gene's germline CDR1 is MNHEY and CDR2 SVGAGI. This CDR3 is 14 amino acids long. Trimming removed 2 bases at V and 7 bases at J, with 15 bases between.

This clone was seen more than once but under ten times. The V call is TRBV4-1, the J call TRBJ1-3; D remains unclear. Trimming removed 1 base at V and 4 bases at J, with 8 bases between. The CDR3 is 14 amino acids. Germline-derived CDR1 and CDR2 are MGHRA and YSYEKL. The CDR3 bases are TGCGCCAGCAGCCAAGTCAGTGCCGGAAACACCATATATTTT. It translates to CASSQVSAGNTIYF.

This chain connects TRBV5-8 to TRBJ2-1, with 7 bases aligning to TRBD2. The V segment lost 1 base and the J segment 5 bases; nucleotides outside the gene matches: 6. CDR1 is SGHTS, CDR2 YDEGEE, per germline. The CDR3 extends over 15 amino acids. This CDR3 reads CASSLTRLAHNEQFF. The CDR3 DNA reads TGTGCCAGCAGCTTGACGAGACTAGCTCACAATGAGCAGTTCTTC. The variable domain in full, with the rest retrieved from reference TRBV5-8 and TRBJ2-1, is EAGVTQSPTHLIKTRGQQATLRCSPISGHTSVYWYQQALGLGLQFLLWYDEGEERNRGNFPPRFSGRQFPNYSSELNVNALELEDSALYLCASSLTRLAHNEQFFGPGTRLTVL.

This clone has only a few counts. The rearrangement uses TRBV7-9 and TRBJ2-1; 7 bases agree with TRBD2. The CDR3 totals 14 residues. Trimming cost V 1 base and J 9 bases; bases outside gene matches: 6. Germline lookup yields CDR1 SEHNR and CDR2 FQNEAQ (reference sequence). The DNA for the CDR3 is TGTGCCAGCAGCTTAGTAGGGACTACCAGTGAGCAGTTCTTC. Amino acid sequence: CASSLVGTTSEQFF.

The rearrangement links TRBV7-9 to TRBJ2-7; tentative D call: TRBD2 (7 bases). The V and J ends lost 5 bases and 7 bases respectively, with 18 bases between them. The CDR3 spans 14 residues. Germline V CDR1 and CDR2: SEHNR, FQNEAQ (reference sequence). The CDR3 here is CASSHSGGRGEQYF. The DNA for the CDR3 is TGTGCCAGCAGCCACTCGGGGGGCCGCGGGGAGCAGTACTTC.